The next 30 T cell receptor beta chains were all read from a single sample in a study of blood T cell repertoires in COVID-19. Sequencing used immunoSEQ multiplex PCR; TCRdb keeps in-frame clones, though not all of them. The sample includes under 300,000 clones, approximately 86% of them seen just once. The specimen sequenced was peripheral blood. The receptor set was obtained from a human donor in a cohort sampled during active COVID-19.

The CDR3 reads CASSEAGRNYGYTF. The CDR3 DNA sequence: TGTGCCAGCAGTGAAGCTGGCCGCAACTATGGCTACACCTTC. The chain carries TRBV6-1 and TRBJ1-2; D is undetermined. V lost 0 bases and J 2 bases, leaving 7 bases between the germline ends. The germline V gene encodes CDR1 MNHNS and CDR2 SASEGT. CDR3 length equals 14 residues.

The V call is TRBV3-1 (or the pseudogene TRBV3-2), the J call TRBJ2-2; D is possibly TRBD1 (6 bases). Per germline, CDR1 LGHDT and CDR2 YNNKEL (reference sequence). The CDR3 is made up of 16 amino acids. V was trimmed by 3 bases and J by 1 base, leaving 12 bases between them. DNA for the CDR3: TGTGCCAGCAGCCACTCCGGGACATTGAACACCGGGGAGCTGTTTTTT. Amino acid sequence: CASSHSGTLNTGELFF.

The chain has TRBV9 and TRBJ2-5; the match to TRBD1 covers 12 bases. Germline assignment: CDR1 SGDLS and CDR2 YYNGEE. This CDR3 is 16 amino acids long. V was clipped by 3 bases and J by 5 bases; unmatched bases: 8. The CDR3: CASSAGQGARGETQYF. The DNA for the CDR3 is TGTGCCAGCAGCGCGGGACAGGGGGCGCGAGGGGAGACCCAGTACTTC.

V gene TRBV2 combines with J gene TRBJ2-7, with 11 positions matching TRBD2. This CDR3 contains 16 residues. Germline values: CDR1 SNHLY, CDR2 FYNNEI. V lost 4 bases to trimming and J lost 2 bases; unmatched junction nucleotides: 7. The CDR3 nucleotides are TGTGCCAGCAGTGGAATAGGACTAGCGGGCGCCTACGAGCAGTACTTC. Protein product: CASSGIGLAGAYEQYF.

This clone was seen more than once but under ten times. The chain carries TRBV10-3 and TRBJ2-2; no reliable D call. CDR3 length: 12 residues. Looked up from germline, CDR1 is ENHRY and CDR2 is SYGVKD. V lost 11 bases to trimming and J lost 8 bases, with 15 bases between them. For the CDR3, the DNA is TGTGCCGCCCGAAGTCTCCGGGGGGAGCTGTTTTTT. It specifies CAARSLRGELFF.

The V call is TRBV28, the J call TRBJ1-1; 9 nucleotides align to TRBD1. CDR3 size: 17 residues. The trim removed 5 bases at V and 2 bases at J, leaving 12 bases unmatched. Germline CDR1 is MDHEN and CDR2 is SYDVKM. The CDR3 region is CASSIIGQGLVNTEAFF. In DNA, the CDR3 is TGTGCCAGCAGTATAATCGGACAGGGGCTGGTCAACACTGAAGCTTTCTTT.

The rearrangement links TRBV25-1 to TRBJ2-5; D is unresolved. This CDR3 has 13 residues. V was shortened by 4 bases and J by 1 base, with 7 bases between the two germline ends. Looked up from germline, CDR1 is MGHDK and CDR2 is SYGVNS. The CDR3, as DNA: TGTGCCAGCAGTGGTCCGTTCCAAGAGACCCAGTACTTC. This encodes CASSGPFQETQYF.

The chain couples TRBV5-1 to TRBJ1-6, with D unclear. This CDR3 comprises 14 residues. Germline assignment: CDR1 SGHRS and CDR2 YFSETQ. The V gene lost 0 bases and the J gene lost 5 bases, with 6 bases spanning the gap. The CDR3 spells CASSLGENNSPLHF. The CDR3 region has the DNA TGCGCCAGCAGCTTGGGAGAAAATAATTCACCCCTCCACTTT.

The J gene is TRBJ1-4, the V gene TRBV19, with unresolved D. The ends were cut back, 3 bases at V and 0 bases at J, with 8 bases in the middle. This CDR3 is 15 amino acids long. Germline V gene data show CDR1 as LNHDA and CDR2 as SQIVND (reference sequence). The CDR3 is CASSIPLATNEKLFF. The CDR3 nucleotides read TGTGCCAGTAGTATTCCCCTTGCAACTAATGAAAAACTGTTTTTT.

The chain couples TRBV27 to TRBJ1-1; the match to TRBD1 covers 8 bases. The CDR3 contains 18 residues. The V gene's germline CDR1 is MNHEY and CDR2 SMNVEV (reference sequence). J lost 4 bases, V lost 4 bases, and 17 bases had no gene match. The CDR3 protein is CASSSTKSWTGLSTEAFF. In DNA form, the CDR3 reads TGTGCCAGCAGTTCCACTAAATCCTGGACAGGGCTAAGCACTGAAGCTTTCTTT.

This clone has just one count. The chain joins TRBV11-2 to TRBJ2-7; no clear D gene. Trimming shortened V by 2 bases and J by 2 bases, and 10 bases separated the two germline ends. The germline CDR1 and CDR2 sequences are SGHAT and FQNNGV. CDR3 length: 14 amino acids. The CDR3 nucleotides read TGTGCCAGCAGCTTAAATATCCTTACCTACGAGCAGTACTTC. Its protein is CASSLNILTYEQYF.

The chain combines TRBV11-2 with TRBJ2-1; 11 nucleotides align to TRBD2. J gave up 12 bases and V 5 bases, and 12 bases lay outside the gene matches. Germline CDR1 SGHAT, CDR2 FQNNGV. This CDR3 is 15 amino acids long. Here the CDR3 reads CASSRRLAGPGSQFF. The CDR3 DNA sequence: TGTGCCAGCAGCCGAAGACTAGCGGGGCCGGGCTCGCAGTTCTTC.

The chain has TRBV7-9 and TRBJ2-3; 8 bases match TRBD1. J gave up 2 bases and V 4 bases, and 11 bases lay outside the gene matches. The length of the CDR3 is 17 residues. The V gene's germline CDR1 is SEHNR and CDR2 FQNEAQ (reference sequence). The CDR3 region has the DNA TGTGCCAGCAGCTCGCCGAAAGACAGGGGCCACACAGATACGCAGTATTTT. Protein product: CASSSPKDRGHTDTQYF.

CDR3 sequence: CASSFGGVYNEQFF. The CDR3 bases are TGTGCCAGCAGCTTCGGGGGGGTCTACAATGAGCAGTTCTTC. J is TRBJ2-1 and V is TRBV7-3; 8 nucleotides line up with TRBD2. Germline CDR1 reads SGHTA; CDR2 reads FQGTGA. With 3 bases clipped from V and 3 bases from J, the junction kept 1 base outside the gene matches. This CDR3 is 14 amino acids long.

The chain uses TRBV6-4 and TRBJ2-6; 8 bases agree with TRBD1. The J segment lost 4 bases and the V segment lost 6 bases, leaving 8 bases of the junction unmatched. The CDR3 is 16 amino acids. Looked up from germline, CDR1 is MRHNA and CDR2 is SNTAGT. CDR3 protein: CASSPGQGTGANVLTF. The CDR3 DNA is TGTGCCAGCAGCCCCGGACAGGGAACAGGGGCCAACGTCCTGACTTTC.

This chain uses TRBV18 with TRBJ2-1; 8 bases are a match to TRBD1. CDR1 and CDR2 (germline): KGHSH, LQKENI. The V gene end was trimmed by 6 bases and the J gene end by 10 bases; junction bases not matched to a gene: 5. This CDR3 has 12 residues. Here the CDR3 reads CASSRTGNEQFF. In DNA form, the CDR3 reads TGTGCCAGCTCGCGGACAGGGAACGAGCAGTTCTTC.

In this sample, this clone turned up once. V and J are TRBV30 and TRBJ2-7; 9 nucleotides agree with TRBD1. Germline CDR1 reads GTSNPN; CDR2 reads SVGIG (reference sequence). CDR3 length equals 14 residues. J lost 5 bases, V lost 4 bases, and 9 bases had no gene match. DNA of the CDR3: TGTGCCTGGACCCCGGGACAGGGTGGCCACGAGCAGTACTTC. Protein product: CAWTPGQGGHEQYF.

This clone was counted once. V gene TRBV4-1 combines with J gene TRBJ1-6; no definite D call. The CDR3 length is 13 residues. Trimming pared 1 base from V and 10 bases from J, leaving 8 bases between. Germline CDR1 reads MGHRA; CDR2 reads YSYEKL. In nucleotides, the CDR3 is TGCGCCAGCAGCCAAGTGGCGGAGTCACCCCTCCACTTT. The encoded protein is CASSQVAESPLHF.

The chain joins TRBV5-1 to TRBJ2-1; 11 bases align to TRBD2. The CDR3 loop spans 18 amino acids. CDR1 SGHRS and CDR2 YFSETQ come from the germline V gene. The J segment lost 1 base and the V segment lost 2 bases, leaving 8 bases of the junction unmatched. CDR3 sequence (DNA): TGCGCCAGCAGCTTCTTTACTAGCGGGAGTGGGTCCTACAATGAGCAGTTCTTC. Its protein product is CASSFFTSGSGSYNEQFF.

This clone has a single count. This chain uses TRBV6-5 with TRBJ1-5; 7 positions match TRBD1. CDR3 size: 14 residues. From germline, CDR1 is MNHEY and CDR2 SVGAGI. V shed 5 bases and J 4 bases; nucleotides not matched to a gene: 5. CDR3: CASSNDRENQPQHF. CDR3 in DNA: TGTGCCAGCAGTAACGACAGGGAAAATCAGCCCCAGCATTTT.

The chain combines TRBV29-1 with TRBJ1-3; perhaps TRBD1 as D (6 bases). With 6 bases removed from V and 0 bases from J, the gap between germline ends came to 18 bases. From germline, CDR1 is SQVTM and CDR2 ANQGSEA. This CDR3 comprises 16 residues. The DNA of the CDR3 is TGCAGCGTGTCCGGGACACTTACGAGCTCTGGAAACACCATATATTTT. Protein: CSVSGTLTSSGNTIYF.

The chain is built from TRBV5-1 and TRBJ2-1, with 13 bases identical to TRBD2. The germline CDR1 and CDR2 sequences are SGHRS and YFSETQ. V dropped 5 bases and J dropped 4; count of bases not matched to a gene: 15. The CDR3 runs 19 residues. CDR3 sequence reads: CASSRPFGTSGTIYNEQFF. Written as DNA, the CDR3 is TGCGCCAGCAGTCGGCCCTTCGGGACTAGCGGGACTATTTACAATGAGCAGTTCTTC.

The chain employs TRBV29-1 and TRBJ2-7, with 8 bases identical to TRBD1. Trimming cost V 7 bases and J 3 bases; bases outside gene matches: 2. CDR3 length: 11 residues. CDR1 and CDR2 from the germline V gene are SQVTM and ANQGSEA. The CDR3 region is CSAGQGYEQYF. The CDR3 nucleotides read TGCAGCGCCGGACAGGGCTACGAGCAGTACTTC.

This chain joins TRBV27 and TRBJ2-7; 8 positions match TRBD2. Germline-derived CDR1 and CDR2 are MNHEY and SMNVEV (reference sequence). The trim removed 2 bases at V and 4 bases at J, leaving 4 bases unmatched. The CDR3 consists of 14 residues. In DNA form, the CDR3 reads TGTGCCAGCAGTTTAAAGCGGGAGATGTACGAGCAGTACTTC. Residues: CASSLKREMYEQYF.

This clone was picked up many times. The identical CDR3 is also encoded by other nucleotide sequences in the sample. This chain joins TRBV3-1 (or the pseudogene TRBV3-2) and TRBJ2-5, with 7 bases lining up with TRBD1. The CDR3 spans 12 residues. V dropped 8 bases and J dropped 1; count of bases not matched to a gene: 1. Germline CDR1 reads LGHDT; CDR2 reads YNNKEL (reference sequence). The DNA of the CDR3 is TGTGCCAGCCGGGACAGCCAAGAGACCCAGTACTTC. Translated: CASRDSQETQYF.

The V call is TRBV12-3 or TRBV12-4, the J call TRBJ1-4; TRBD1 might be the D (5 bases). V was clipped by 2 bases and J by 7 bases, with 5 bases between them. The CDR3 runs 12 residues. Here the CDR3 DNA reads TGTGCCAGCAGTTTAAGGGGTGAAAAACTGTTTTTT. This codes for CASSLRGEKLFF.

The V and J genes are TRBV14 and TRBJ1-3; D is unresolved. CDR3 length equals 17 residues. Germline assignment: CDR1 SGHDN and CDR2 FVKESK. The V gene lost 1 base and the J gene lost 0 bases, with 13 bases spanning the gap. The CDR3 reads CASSQAWSRPSGNTIYF. CDR3 nucleotides: TGTGCCAGCAGCCAAGCCTGGTCCAGGCCCTCTGGAAACACCATATATTTT.

The chain joins TRBV18 to TRBJ2-3; D is perhaps TRBD2 (5 bases). The germline CDR1 and CDR2 sequences are KGHSH and LQKENI. There are 14 residues in the CDR3. The V and J ends lost 4 bases and 6 bases respectively, with 14 bases between them. CDR3: CASSQGLAMDTQYF. The CDR3 DNA sequence: TGTGCCAGCTCACAAGGGCTAGCCATGGATACGCAGTATTTT.

This chain connects TRBV6-5 to TRBJ1-2, with 7 bases fitting TRBD1. The CDR3 covers 12 residues. The germline CDR1 and CDR2 sequences are MNHEY and SVGAGI. V was pared by 8 bases and J by 8 bases, with 8 bases of the junction left unmatched. This chain's CDR3 is CASERTGRGYTF. The DNA of the CDR3 is TGTGCCAGCGAACGGACAGGACGCGGCTACACCTTC.

The chain carries TRBV6-5 and TRBJ1-4; 7 bases are a match to TRBD1. V trimming: 6 bases; J trimming: 8 bases; junction bases outside the gene matches: 9. Germline assignment: CDR1 MNHEY and CDR2 SVGAGI. The CDR3 is 14 amino acids. The CDR3 DNA sequence: TGTGCCAGCAGATCCGGGACAGCCGGGGAAAAACTGTTTTTT. This encodes CASRSGTAGEKLFF.